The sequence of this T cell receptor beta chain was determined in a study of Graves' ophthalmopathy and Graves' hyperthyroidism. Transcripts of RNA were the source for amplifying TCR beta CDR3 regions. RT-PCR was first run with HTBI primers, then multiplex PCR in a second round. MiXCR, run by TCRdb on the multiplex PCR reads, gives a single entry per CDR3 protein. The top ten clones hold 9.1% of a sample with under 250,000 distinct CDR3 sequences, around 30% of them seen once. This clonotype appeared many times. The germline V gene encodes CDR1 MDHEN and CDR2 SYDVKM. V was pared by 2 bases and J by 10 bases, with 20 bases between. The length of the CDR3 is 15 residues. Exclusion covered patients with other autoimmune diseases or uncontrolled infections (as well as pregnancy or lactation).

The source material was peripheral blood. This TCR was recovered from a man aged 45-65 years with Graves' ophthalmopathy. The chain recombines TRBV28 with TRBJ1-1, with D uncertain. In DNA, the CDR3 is TGTGCCAGCAGTTTACGTGTAGTAGAGCAGTCGGGAGCTTTCTTT. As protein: CASSLRVVEQSGAFF.